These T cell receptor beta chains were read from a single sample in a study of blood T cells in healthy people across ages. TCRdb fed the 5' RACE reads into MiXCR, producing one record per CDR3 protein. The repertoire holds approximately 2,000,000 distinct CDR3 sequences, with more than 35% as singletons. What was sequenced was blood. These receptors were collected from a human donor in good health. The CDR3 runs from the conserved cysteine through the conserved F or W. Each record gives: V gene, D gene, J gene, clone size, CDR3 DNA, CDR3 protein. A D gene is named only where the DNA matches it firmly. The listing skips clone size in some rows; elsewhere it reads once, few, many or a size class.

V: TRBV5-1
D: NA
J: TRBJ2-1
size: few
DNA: TGCGCCAGCAACCCGAGGGGGGACTACAATGAGCAGTTCTTC
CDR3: CASNPRGDYNEQFF

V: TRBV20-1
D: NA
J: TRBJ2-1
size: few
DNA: TGCAGTGCGGGGTATGTGGATGAGCAGTTCTTC
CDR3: CSAGYVDEQFF

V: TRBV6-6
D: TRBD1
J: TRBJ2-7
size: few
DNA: TGTGCCAGCAGTGACAACGGACAGGGATGGTACGAGCAGTACTTC
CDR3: CASSDNGQGWYEQYF

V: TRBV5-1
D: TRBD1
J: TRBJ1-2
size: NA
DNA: TGCGCCAGCAGCTTATCGGGCAGGGGGGATGGCTACACCTTC
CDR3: CASSLSGRGDGYTF

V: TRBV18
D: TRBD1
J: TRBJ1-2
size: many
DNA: TGTGCCAGCTCACAGACAGGGGCGAATGGCTACACCTTC
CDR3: CASSQTGANGYTF

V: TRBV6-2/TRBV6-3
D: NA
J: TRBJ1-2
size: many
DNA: TGTGCCAGCAGTTACTCGCGGAATTATGGCTACACCTTC
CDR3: CASSYSRNYGYTF

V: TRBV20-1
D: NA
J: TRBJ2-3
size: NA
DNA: TGCAGTGCTAGAGAAGGTTCGGAACCGATGGCCGCAGTTACGCAGTATTTT
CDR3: CSAREGSEPMAAVTQYF

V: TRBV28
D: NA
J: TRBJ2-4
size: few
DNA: TGTGCCAGCACCCCTCAGGTACCTGTGAACATTCAGTACTTC
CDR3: CASTPQVPVNIQYF

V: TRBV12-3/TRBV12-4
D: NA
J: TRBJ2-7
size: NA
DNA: TGTGCCAGCACTAATCTGGGACATCTCTACGAGCAGTACTTC
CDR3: CASTNLGHLYEQYF

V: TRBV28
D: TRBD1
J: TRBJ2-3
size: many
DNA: TGTGCCAGCAGCTCCCGGACAGGTACAGATACGCAGTATTTT
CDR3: CASSSRTGTDTQYF

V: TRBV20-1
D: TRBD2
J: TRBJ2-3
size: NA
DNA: TGCAGTGCTAACCCCGGGACTAGCGGGGAGACTGTGATTTTCACGGATACGCAGTATTTT
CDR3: CSANPGTSGETVIFTDTQYF

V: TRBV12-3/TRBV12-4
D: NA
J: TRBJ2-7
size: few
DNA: TGTGCCAGCAGACCTGAACAGAGCTTAACCTACGAGCAGTACTTC
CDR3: CASRPEQSLTYEQYF

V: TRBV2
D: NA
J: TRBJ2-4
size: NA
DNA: TGTGCCAGCAGTGAAGCACGCAGCGAGAAAAACATTCAGTACTTC
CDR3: CASSEARSEKNIQYF

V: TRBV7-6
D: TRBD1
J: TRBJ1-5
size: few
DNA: TGTGCCAGCAGCTTAGACGGAAGACAGGGACGGAATCAGCCCCAGCATTTT
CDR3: CASSLDGRQGRNQPQHF

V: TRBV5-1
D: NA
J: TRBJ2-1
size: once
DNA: TGCGCCAGCAGCTTGCTATCCACAGGGTTCAATGAGCAGTTCTTC
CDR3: CASSLLSTGFNEQFF

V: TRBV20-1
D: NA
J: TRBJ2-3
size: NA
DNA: TGCAGTGCTAGAGATTCCGCGACAGCCCTCCGCCGGCGGACGCAGTATTTT
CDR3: CSARDSATALRRRTQYF

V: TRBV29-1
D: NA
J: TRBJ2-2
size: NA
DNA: TGCAGCGTTGATAGTAAGGTCACCGGGGAGCTGTTTTTT
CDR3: CSVDSKVTGELFF

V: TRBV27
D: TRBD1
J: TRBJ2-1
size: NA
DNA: TGTGCCAGCAGTGACCCGACAGGGCATGAGCGGTTCTTC
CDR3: CASSDPTGHERFF

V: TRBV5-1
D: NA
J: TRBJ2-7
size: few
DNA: TGCGCCAGCAGCTTGGAGTCCAGGGGACTTAGACTACCCTACGAGCAGTACTTC
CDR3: CASSLESRGLRLPYEQYF

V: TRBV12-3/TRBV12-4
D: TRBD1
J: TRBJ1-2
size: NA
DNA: TGTGCCAGCAGTTCGGACAGGGTACGAGGCTACACCTTC
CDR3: CASSSDRVRGYTF

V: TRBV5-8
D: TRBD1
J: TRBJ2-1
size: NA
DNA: TGTGCCAGCGACCCATGGGACAGGGGTCACAATGAGCAGTTCTTC
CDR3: CASDPWDRGHNEQFF

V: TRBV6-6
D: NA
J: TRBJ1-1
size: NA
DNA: TGTGCCAGCAGTTACATTGGAACTGAAGCTTTCTTT
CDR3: CASSYIGTEAFF

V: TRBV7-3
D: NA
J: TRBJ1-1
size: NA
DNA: TGTGCCAGCAGCCGAACGGGGGGAGGCGACACTGAAGCTTTCTTT
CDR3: CASSRTGGGDTEAFF

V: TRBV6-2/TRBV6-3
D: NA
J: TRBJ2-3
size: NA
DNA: TGTGCCAGCAGTTACTCGTGGGGAAGAACAGATACGCAGTATTTT
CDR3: CASSYSWGRTDTQYF

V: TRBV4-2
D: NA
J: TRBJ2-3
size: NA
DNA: TGTGCCAGCAGCCAAGCCCAGGGTGAGGGGGGTTACACAGATACGCAGTATTTT
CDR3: CASSQAQGEGGYTDTQYF

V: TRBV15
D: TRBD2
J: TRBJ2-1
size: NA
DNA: TGTGCCACCAGCAAGGGAGGGCACCGATACAATGAGCAGTTCTTC
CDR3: CATSKGGHRYNEQFF

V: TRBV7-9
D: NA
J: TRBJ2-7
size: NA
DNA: TGTGCCAGCAGCCATCGGGGGGCCGGGGAGCAGTACTTC
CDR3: CASSHRGAGEQYF

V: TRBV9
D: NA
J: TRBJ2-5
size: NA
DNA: TGTGCCAGCAGCCGTTCAGGGGTAATCCAAGAGACCCAGTACTTC
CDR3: CASSRSGVIQETQYF

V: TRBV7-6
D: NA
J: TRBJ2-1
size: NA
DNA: TGCGCCAGCACCCCACGGGGGGGACAGAACTACAATGAGCAGTTCTTC
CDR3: CASTPRGGQNYNEQFF

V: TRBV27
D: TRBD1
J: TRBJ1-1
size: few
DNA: TGTGCCAGCAGTTTGTCGACAGGGAGGAACACTGAAGCTTTCTTT
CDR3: CASSLSTGRNTEAFF

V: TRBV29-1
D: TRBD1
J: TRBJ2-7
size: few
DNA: TGCAGCGTCTCCTTTGCTGGGACAGGGATCTACGAGCAGTACTTC
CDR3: CSVSFAGTGIYEQYF

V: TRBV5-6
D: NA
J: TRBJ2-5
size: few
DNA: TGTGCCAGCAACCGACAGATACAAGAGACCCAGTACTTC
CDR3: CASNRQIQETQYF

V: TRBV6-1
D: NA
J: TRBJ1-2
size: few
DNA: TGTGCCAGCAGTGAAGCGCTCCGCGGAGGAAACTATGGCTACACCTTC
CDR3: CASSEALRGGNYGYTF

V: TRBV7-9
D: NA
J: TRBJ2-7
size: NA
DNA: TGTGCCAGCAGCTCAACGATCGTGGACGAGCAGTACTTC
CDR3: CASSSTIVDEQYF

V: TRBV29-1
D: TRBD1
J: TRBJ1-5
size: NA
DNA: TGCAGCGCTGGGGACTACAGGGGGGCTCAGCCCCAGCATTTT
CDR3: CSAGDYRGAQPQHF

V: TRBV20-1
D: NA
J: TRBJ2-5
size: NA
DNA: TGCAGTGCTGAGGACCCAACCGGGGGCCTCTCCCAAGAGACCCAGTACTTC
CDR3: CSAEDPTGGLSQETQYF

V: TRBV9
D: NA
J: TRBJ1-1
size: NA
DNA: TGTGCCAGCAGCGCAGGGGAGTCTGGCACTGCAGCTTTCTTT
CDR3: CASSAGESGTAAFF

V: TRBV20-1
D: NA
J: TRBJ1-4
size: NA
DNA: TGCAGTGCAATGACGGAGAATGAAAAACGGTTTTTT
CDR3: CSAMTENEKRFF

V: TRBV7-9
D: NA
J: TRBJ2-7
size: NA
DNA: TGTGCCAGCAGCGGACCGGGACTGACCTACGAGCAGTACTTC
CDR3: CASSGPGLTYEQYF

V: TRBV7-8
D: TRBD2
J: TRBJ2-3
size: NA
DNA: TGTGCCAGCAGCTTCGGACTAGCGGGGGGAAACACAGATACGCAGTATTTT
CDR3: CASSFGLAGGNTDTQYF

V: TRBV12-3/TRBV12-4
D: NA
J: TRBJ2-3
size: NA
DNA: TGTGCCAGCAGCCAGAATGACAGAACAGATACGCAGTATTTT
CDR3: CASSQNDRTDTQYF

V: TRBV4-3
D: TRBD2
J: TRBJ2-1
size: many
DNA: TGCGCCAGCAGCCAAGACTGGGGGGGGGACAATGAGCAGTTCTTC
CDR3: CASSQDWGGDNEQFF

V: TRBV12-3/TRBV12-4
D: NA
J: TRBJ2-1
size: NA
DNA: TGTGCCAGCAGCTCTGACTTCAAGCAGTTCTTC
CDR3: CASSSDFKQFF

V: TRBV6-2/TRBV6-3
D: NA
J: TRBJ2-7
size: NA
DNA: TGTGCCAGCAGTTACTTGGGGAACTCCTACGAGCAGTACTTC
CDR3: CASSYLGNSYEQYF

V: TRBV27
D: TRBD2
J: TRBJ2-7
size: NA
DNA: TGTGCCAGCAGTTCAAGCGGGGGAAGGGAGCAGTACTTC
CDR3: CASSSSGGREQYF

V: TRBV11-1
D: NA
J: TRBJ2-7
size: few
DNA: TGTGCCAGCAGCTGGGGCCCTCTTGGGGAGCAGTACTTC
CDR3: CASSWGPLGEQYF

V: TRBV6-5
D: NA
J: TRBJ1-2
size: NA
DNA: TGTGCCAGCAGTTACCTTGGGGGAGAAAATGGCTACACCTTC
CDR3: CASSYLGGENGYTF

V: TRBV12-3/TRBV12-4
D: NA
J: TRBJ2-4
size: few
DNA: TGTGCCAGCAGTACCTCCATGGTAGCCAAAAACATTCAGTACTTC
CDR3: CASSTSMVAKNIQYF

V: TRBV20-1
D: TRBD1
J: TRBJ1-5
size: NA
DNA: TGCAGTGCTAGGCCAGGGGGAAGCAATCAGCCCCAGCATTTT
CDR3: CSARPGGSNQPQHF

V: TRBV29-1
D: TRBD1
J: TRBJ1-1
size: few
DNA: TGCAGCGTTGACAGGGGGCTGATTGAAGCTTTCTTT
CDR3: CSVDRGLIEAFF

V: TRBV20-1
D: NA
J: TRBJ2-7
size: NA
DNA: TGCAGTGCTAGAGATCCCGGGACAAATTACGAGCAGTACTTC
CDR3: CSARDPGTNYEQYF

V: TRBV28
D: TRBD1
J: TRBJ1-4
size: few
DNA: TGTGCCAGCAGTATCAGGGGGCGAGGCGAAAAACTGTTTTTT
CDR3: CASSIRGRGEKLFF

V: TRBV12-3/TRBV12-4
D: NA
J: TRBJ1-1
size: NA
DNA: TGTGCCACAACGTCCAGGGGTGAAGCTTTCTTT
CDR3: CATTSRGEAFF